This T cell receptor beta chain was recorded in a study of T cells expressing NK-cell markers. Overall study context: It was from sorted CD3+CD56+NKG2C+, CD3+CD56+NKG2C- and CD3+CD56-NKG2C+ T cells that TCR beta repertoires came. Overall study results and limits: In roughly 6 donors, dominant CD3+CD56+NKG2C+ clones formed about 1.0-8% of CD8+ cells. A handful of donors showed these clonotypes also leading the CD3+CD56-NKG2C+ fraction.

As for this clonotype: What it binds is not known.

TCRdb reprocessed the 5' RACE reads, with one entry per CDR3 protein and no DNA. The table counts some 460,000 distinct CDR3 sequences; more than 1.4% lies in the top ten. The germline V gene has CDR1 KGHSH and CDR2 LQKENI. The CDR3 totals 13 residues. The sequence was obtained from a woman between 50 and 59 years old in good health. The chain couples TRBV18 to TRBJ2-5; TCRdb outputs TRBD1, but without DNA this stays unchecked. Material: blood T cells: a sorted CD56 or NKG2C T cell subset, CD4+ or CD8+ T cells, or bulk PBMC T cells (not recorded which). CDR3 in amino acids: CASSRTDWETQYF.